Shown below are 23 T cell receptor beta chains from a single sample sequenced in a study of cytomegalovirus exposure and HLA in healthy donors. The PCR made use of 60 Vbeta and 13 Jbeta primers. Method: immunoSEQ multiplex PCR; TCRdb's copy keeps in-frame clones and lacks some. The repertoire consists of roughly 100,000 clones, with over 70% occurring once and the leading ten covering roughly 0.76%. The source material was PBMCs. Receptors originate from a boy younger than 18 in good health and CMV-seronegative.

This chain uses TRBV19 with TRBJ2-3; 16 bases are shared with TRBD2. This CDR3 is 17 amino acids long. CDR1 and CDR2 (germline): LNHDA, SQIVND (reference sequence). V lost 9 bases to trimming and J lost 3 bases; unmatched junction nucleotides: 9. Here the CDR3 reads CARTGTSGRALTDTQYF. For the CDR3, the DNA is TGTGCCAGAACCGGGACTAGCGGGAGGGCCCTAACAGATACGCAGTATTTT. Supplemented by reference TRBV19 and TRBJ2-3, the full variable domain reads DGGITQSPKYLFRKEGQNVTLSCEQNLNHDAMYWYRQDPGQGLRLIYYSQIVNDFQKGDIAEGYSVSREKKESFPLTVTSAQKNPTAFYLCARTGTSGRALTDTQYFGPGTRLTVL.

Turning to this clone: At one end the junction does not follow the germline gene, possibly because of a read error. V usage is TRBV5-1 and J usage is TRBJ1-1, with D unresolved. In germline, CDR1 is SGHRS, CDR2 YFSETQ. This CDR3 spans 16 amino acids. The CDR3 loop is CASSLGHLGGNTEALF. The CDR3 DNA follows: TGCGCCAGCAGCTTGGGACACCTCGGAGGGAACACTGAAGCTCTCTTT. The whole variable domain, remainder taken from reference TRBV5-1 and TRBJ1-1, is KAGVTQTPRYLIKTRGQQVTLSCSPISGHRSVSWYQQTPGQGLQFLFEYFSETQRNKGNFPGRFSGRQFSNSRSEMNVSTLELGDSALYLCASSLGHLGGNTEALFGQGTRLTVV.

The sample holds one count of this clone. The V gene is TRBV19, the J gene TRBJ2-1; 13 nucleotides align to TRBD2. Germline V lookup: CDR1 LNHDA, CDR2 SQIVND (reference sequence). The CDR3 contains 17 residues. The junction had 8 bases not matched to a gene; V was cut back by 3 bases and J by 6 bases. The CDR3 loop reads CASSMPPGLAGTNEQFF. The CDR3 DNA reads TGTGCCAGTAGTATGCCACCGGGACTAGCGGGAACCAATGAGCAGTTCTTC.

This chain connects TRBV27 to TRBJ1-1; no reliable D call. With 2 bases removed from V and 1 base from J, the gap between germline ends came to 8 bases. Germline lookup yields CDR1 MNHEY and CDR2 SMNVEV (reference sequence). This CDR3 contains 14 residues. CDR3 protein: CASSLRSGNTEAFF. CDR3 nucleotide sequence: TGTGCCAGCAGTTTACGTTCGGGGAACACTGAAGCTTTCTTT.

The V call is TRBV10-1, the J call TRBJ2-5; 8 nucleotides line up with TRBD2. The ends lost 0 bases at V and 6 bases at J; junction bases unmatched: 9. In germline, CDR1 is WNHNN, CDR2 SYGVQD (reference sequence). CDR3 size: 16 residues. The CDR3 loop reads CASSESISGIGKTQYF. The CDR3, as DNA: TGCGCCAGCAGTGAGTCGATTAGCGGGATCGGGAAGACCCAGTACTTC.

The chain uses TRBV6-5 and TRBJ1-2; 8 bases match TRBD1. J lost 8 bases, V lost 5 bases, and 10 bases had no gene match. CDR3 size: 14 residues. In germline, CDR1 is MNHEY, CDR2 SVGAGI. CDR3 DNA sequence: TGTGCCAGCAGTACTTACGGACAGGGTAGCGGCTACACCTTC. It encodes CASSTYGQGSGYTF.

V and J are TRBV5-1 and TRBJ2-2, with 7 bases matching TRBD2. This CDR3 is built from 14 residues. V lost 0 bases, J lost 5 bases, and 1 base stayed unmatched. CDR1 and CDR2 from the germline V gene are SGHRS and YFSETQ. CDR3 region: CASSLASGTGELFF. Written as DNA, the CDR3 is TGCGCCAGCAGCTTGGCTAGCGGAACCGGGGAGCTGTTTTTT.

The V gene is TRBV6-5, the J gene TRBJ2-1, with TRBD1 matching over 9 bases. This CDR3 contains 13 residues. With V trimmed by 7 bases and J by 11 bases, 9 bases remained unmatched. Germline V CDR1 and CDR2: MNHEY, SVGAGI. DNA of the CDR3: TGTGCCAGCACCTCCCCGGGACAGGGAAAGCAGTTCTTC. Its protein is CASTSPGQGKQFF.

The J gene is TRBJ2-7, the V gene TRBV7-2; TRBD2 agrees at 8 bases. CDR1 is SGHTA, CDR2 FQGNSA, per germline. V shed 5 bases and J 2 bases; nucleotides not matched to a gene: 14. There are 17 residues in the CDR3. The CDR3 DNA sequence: TGTGCCAGCAGCCGGCCGGGGGCGGGACTAGGAGCCTACGAGCAGTACTTC. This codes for CASSRPGAGLGAYEQYF.

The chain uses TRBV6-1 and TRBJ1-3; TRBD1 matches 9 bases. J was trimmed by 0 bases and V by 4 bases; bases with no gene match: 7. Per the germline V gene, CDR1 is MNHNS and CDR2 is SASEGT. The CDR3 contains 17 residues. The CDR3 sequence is CASSAGTGLLSGNTIYF. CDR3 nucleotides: TGTGCCAGCAGTGCCGGGACAGGGCTCCTCTCTGGAAACACCATATATTTT.

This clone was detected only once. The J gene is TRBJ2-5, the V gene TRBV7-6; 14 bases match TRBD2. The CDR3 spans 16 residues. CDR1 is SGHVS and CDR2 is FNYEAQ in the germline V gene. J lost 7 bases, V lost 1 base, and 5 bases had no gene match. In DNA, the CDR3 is TGTGCCAGCAGCTTAGGACTAGCGGGGGGGCAGGGGACCCAGTACTTC. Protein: CASSLGLAGGQGTQYF.

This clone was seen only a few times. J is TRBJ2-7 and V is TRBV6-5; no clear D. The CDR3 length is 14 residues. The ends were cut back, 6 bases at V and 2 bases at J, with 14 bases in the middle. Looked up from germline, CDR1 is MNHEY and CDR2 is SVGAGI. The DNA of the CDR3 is TGTGCCAGCAGCCGTGCTCCCAGGACCTACGAGCAGTACTTC. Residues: CASSRAPRTYEQYF.

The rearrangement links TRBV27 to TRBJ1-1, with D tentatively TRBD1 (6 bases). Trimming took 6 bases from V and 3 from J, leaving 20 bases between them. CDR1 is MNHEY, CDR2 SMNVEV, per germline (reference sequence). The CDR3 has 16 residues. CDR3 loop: CASSLRGGGLYTEAFF. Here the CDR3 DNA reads TGTGCCAGCAGCCTTAGAGGCGGGGGGCTCTACACTGAAGCTTTCTTT.

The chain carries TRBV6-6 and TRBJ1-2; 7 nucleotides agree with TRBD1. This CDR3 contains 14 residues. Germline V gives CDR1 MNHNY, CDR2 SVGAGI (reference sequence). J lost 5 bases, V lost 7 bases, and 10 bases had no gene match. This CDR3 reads CASKGPGQKYGYTF. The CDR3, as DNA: TGTGCCAGCAAGGGACCGGGACAGAAGTATGGCTACACCTTC.

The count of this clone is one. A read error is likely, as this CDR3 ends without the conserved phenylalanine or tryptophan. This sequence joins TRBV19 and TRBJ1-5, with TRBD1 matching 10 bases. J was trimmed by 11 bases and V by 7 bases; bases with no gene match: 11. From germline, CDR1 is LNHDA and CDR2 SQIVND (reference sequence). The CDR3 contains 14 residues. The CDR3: CASTTGTGVRAQHV. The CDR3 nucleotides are TGTGCCAGTACTACCGGGACAGGGGTTAGGGCCCAGCATGTT.

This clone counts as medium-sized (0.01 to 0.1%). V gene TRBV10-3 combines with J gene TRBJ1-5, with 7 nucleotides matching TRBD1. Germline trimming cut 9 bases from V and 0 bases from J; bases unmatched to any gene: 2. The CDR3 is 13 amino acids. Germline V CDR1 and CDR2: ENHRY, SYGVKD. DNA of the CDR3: TGTGCCATAGGGACAGATAGCAATCAGCCCCAGCATTTT. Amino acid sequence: CAIGTDSNQPQHF.

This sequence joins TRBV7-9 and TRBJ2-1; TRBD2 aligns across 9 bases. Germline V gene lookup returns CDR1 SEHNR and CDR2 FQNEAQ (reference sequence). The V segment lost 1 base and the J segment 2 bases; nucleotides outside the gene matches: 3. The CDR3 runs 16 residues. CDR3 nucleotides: TGTGCCAGCAGCTTAGGCGGGAGGGGGACCTACAATGAGCAGTTCTTC. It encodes CASSLGGRGTYNEQFF.

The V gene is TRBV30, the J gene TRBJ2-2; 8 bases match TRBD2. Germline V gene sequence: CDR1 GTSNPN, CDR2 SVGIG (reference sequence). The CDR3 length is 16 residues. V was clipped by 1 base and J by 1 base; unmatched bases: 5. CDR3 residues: CAWSDLGLGNTGELFF. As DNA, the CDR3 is TGTGCCTGGAGTGATTTGGGACTAGGGAACACCGGGGAGCTGTTTTTT.

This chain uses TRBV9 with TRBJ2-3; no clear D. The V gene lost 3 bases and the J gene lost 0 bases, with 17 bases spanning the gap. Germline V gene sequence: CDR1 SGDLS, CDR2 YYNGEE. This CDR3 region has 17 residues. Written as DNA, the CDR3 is TGTGCCAGCAGCGCGAGTCAAACTACCTCTAGCACAGATACGCAGTATTTT. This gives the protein CASSASQTTSSTDTQYF.

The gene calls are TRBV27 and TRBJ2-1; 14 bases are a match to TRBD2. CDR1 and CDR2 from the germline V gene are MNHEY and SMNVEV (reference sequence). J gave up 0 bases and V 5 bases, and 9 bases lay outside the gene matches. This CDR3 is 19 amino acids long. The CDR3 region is CASSHGLAGGPLSYNEQFF. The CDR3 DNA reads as TGTGCCAGCAGTCACGGACTAGCGGGGGGTCCCCTCTCCTACAATGAGCAGTTCTTC.

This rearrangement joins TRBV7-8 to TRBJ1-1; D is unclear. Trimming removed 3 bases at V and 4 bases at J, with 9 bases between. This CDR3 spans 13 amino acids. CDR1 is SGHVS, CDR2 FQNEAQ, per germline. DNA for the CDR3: TGTGCCAGCAGCTTCGTTCGGGTCACTGAAGCTTTCTTT. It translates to CASSFVRVTEAFF.

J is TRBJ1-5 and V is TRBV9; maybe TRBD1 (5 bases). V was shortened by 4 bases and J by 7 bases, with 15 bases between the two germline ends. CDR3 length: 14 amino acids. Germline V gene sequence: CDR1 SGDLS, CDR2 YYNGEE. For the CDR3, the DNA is TGTGCCAGCAGCAGGTCAGGGATAGGGCAGCCCCAGCATTTT. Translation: CASSRSGIGQPQHF.

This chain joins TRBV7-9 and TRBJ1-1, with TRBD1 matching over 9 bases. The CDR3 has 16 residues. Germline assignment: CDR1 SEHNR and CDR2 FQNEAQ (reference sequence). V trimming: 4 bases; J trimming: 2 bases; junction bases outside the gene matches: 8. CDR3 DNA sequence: TGTGCCAGCAGCTCGGAAGGGACAGGGACAAACACTGAAGCTTTCTTT. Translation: CASSSEGTGTNTEAFF.